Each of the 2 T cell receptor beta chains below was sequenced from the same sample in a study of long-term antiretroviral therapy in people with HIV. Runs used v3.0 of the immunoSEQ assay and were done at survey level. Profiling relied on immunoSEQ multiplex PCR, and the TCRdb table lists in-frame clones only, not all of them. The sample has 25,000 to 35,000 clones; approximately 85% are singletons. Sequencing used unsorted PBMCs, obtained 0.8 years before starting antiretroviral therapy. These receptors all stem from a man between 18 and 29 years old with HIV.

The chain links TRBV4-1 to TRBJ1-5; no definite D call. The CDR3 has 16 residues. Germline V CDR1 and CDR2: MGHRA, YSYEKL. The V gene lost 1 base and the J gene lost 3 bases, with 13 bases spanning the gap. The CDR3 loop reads CASSQGFGPLNQPQHF. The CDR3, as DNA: TGCGCCAGCAGCCAAGGATTTGGACCGCTCAATCAGCCCCAGCATTTT.

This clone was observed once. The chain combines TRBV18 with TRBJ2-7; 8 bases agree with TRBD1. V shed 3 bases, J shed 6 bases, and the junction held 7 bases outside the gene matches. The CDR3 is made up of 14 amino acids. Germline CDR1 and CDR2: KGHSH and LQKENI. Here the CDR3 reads CASSPTGVAGEQYF. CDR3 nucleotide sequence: TGTGCCAGCTCACCGACAGGGGTTGCCGGCGAGCAGTACTTC.